The 29 T cell receptor beta chains presented below share a single source sample, sequenced in a study of OX40 agonist ivuxolimab in advanced cancers. Method: immunoSEQ multiplex PCR; TCRdb's copy keeps in-frame clones and lacks some. The table records over 20,000 clones, approximately 81% of them present only once. The input for sequencing was CD4+ or CD8+ T cells sorted from blood, taken in a trial of the OX40 agonist ivuxolimab. These receptors were obtained from an adult with an advanced solid tumor such as melanoma, head and neck, liver or kidney cancer.

This chain links TRBV6-4 with TRBJ2-4; D unclear. The CDR3 sequence is 14 residues long. V was clipped by 2 bases and J by 5 bases, with 10 bases between them. CDR1 and CDR2 from the germline V gene are MRHNA and SNTAGT. As DNA, the CDR3 is TGTGCCAGCAGTGACAGGCCCCAGCAAAACATTCAGTACTTC. Protein: CASSDRPQQNIQYF.

The chain links TRBV4-3 to TRBJ2-7, with TRBD2 identical over 10 bases. The length of the CDR3 is 15 residues. From germline, CDR1 is LGHNA and CDR2 YSLEER. The V gene end was trimmed by 1 base and the J gene end by 4 bases; junction bases not matched to a gene: 4. CDR3 protein: CASSQASGGPYEQYF. The CDR3 DNA sequence: TGCGCCAGCAGCCAAGCTAGCGGGGGTCCGTACGAGCAGTACTTC.

With respect to this clone: Its ends do not fully match the called genes, so a read error is possible. V and J are TRBV6-1 and TRBJ1-5, with 7 bases identical to TRBD1. The CDR3 spans 13 residues. CDR1 and CDR2 (germline): MNHNS, SASEGT. The CDR3 DNA is TGCGGCCGAGACAGGGTTAGCAGTCAGCCCCAGCATTTT. This sequence encodes CGRDRVSSQPQHF.

The rearrangement uses TRBV6-1 and TRBJ2-7, with 8 bases fitting TRBD1. The length of the CDR3 is 14 residues. Germline V CDR1 and CDR2: MNHNS, SASEGT. V dropped 5 bases and J dropped 7; count of bases not matched to a gene: 10. In DNA, the CDR3 is TGTGCCAGCAGTTCTACAGGGGGGCCGTGGGAGCAGTACTTC. Its translation is CASSSTGGPWEQYF.

This sequence joins TRBV6-5 and TRBJ1-5; D is unresolved. CDR3 size: 14 residues. The V gene lost 8 bases and the J gene lost 0 bases, with 11 bases spanning the gap. CDR1 is MNHEY, CDR2 SVGAGI, per germline. CDR3 in amino acids: CASWEGYSNQPQHF. The CDR3 bases are TGTGCCAGCTGGGAAGGTTATAGCAATCAGCCCCAGCATTTT.

The V gene is TRBV11-3, the J gene TRBJ2-3; tentatively, D is TRBD2 (6 bases). Germline V gives CDR1 SGHNT, CDR2 YENEEA. V lost 5 bases and J 9 bases, leaving 18 bases between the germline ends. This CDR3 has 14 residues. The CDR3 reads CASSPAGGPRTQYF. CDR3 coding DNA: TGTGCCAGCAGCCCAGCGGGCGGTCCAAGGACGCAGTATTTT.

CDR3 in DNA: TGTGCTAGTGGTTTGGTACAGGGAAACACCGGGGAGCTGTTTTTT. This translates into CASGLVQGNTGELFF. The chain uses TRBV12-5 and TRBJ2-2; D is possibly TRBD1 (6 bases). Germline V CDR1 and CDR2: LGHNT, FRNRAP. Trimming shortened V by 0 bases and J by 2 bases, and 7 bases separated the two germline ends. The CDR3 consists of 15 residues.

The chain is built from TRBV27 and TRBJ1-2; TRBD1 matches 11 bases. The CDR3 contains 17 residues. From germline, CDR1 is MNHEY and CDR2 SMNVEV (reference sequence). With 6 bases clipped from V and 7 bases from J, the junction kept 16 bases outside the gene matches. The CDR3 spells CASSLLRTGGEIVGYTF. CDR3 sequence (DNA): TGTGCCAGCAGCCTACTTCGGACAGGGGGCGAAATAGTTGGCTACACCTTC.

This chain links TRBV2 with TRBJ2-1; D remains unclear. Germline values: CDR1 SNHLY, CDR2 FYNNEI. The CDR3 spans 14 residues. V was pared by 7 bases and J by 0 bases, with 10 bases between. In DNA, the CDR3 is TGTGCCAGCACCGACACGAGCTCCTACAATGAGCAGTTCTTC. As protein: CASTDTSSYNEQFF.

By sample share, this clone is medium-sized. This chain uses TRBV4-1 with TRBJ1-4; D possibly corresponds to TRBD1 (5 bases). The germline V gene has CDR1 MGHRA and CDR2 YSYEKL. V was cut by 4 bases and J by 5 bases, with 17 bases left in between. CDR3 length equals 16 residues. The CDR3 reads CASSPDGGTDNEKLFF. The CDR3 DNA is TGCGCCAGCAGCCCAGACGGCGGGACTGACAATGAAAAACTGTTTTTT.

This sequence joins TRBV27 and TRBJ1-3; 8 nucleotides align to TRBD1. Germline V lookup: CDR1 MNHEY, CDR2 SMNVEV (reference sequence). The V gene end was trimmed by 2 bases and the J gene end by 3 bases; junction bases not matched to a gene: 3. CDR3 length equals 15 residues. CDR3 protein: CASSLQGAVGNTIYF. The CDR3 DNA reads as TGTGCCAGCAGTTTACAGGGGGCGGTTGGAAACACCATATATTTT.

The V gene is TRBV4-1, the J gene TRBJ1-1; D ambiguous. V was shortened by 0 bases and J by 1 base, with 6 bases between the two germline ends. This CDR3 has 14 amino acids. Germline assignment: CDR1 MGHRA and CDR2 YSYEKL. The CDR3 is CASSQETENTEAFF. The CDR3 nucleotides read TGCGCCAGCAGCCAAGAAACGGAGAACACTGAAGCTTTCTTT.

V gene TRBV5-1 combines with J gene TRBJ1-5; tentatively, D is TRBD1 (5 bases). Germline CDR1 and CDR2: SGHRS and YFSETQ. The CDR3 runs to 14 residues. The V end was cut by 0 bases, the J end by 4 bases, with 8 bases between. The CDR3 loop reads CASSLGGRNQPQHF. CDR3 bases: TGCGCCAGCAGCTTGGGGGGCCGGAATCAGCCCCAGCATTTT.

The rearrangement links TRBV10-2 to TRBJ2-7; 8 bases match TRBD1. The germline CDR1 and CDR2 sequences are WSHSY and SAAADI. Trimming cost V 9 bases and J 3 bases; bases outside gene matches: 10. The CDR3 contains 14 residues. CDR3 sequence reads: CASGVAGGIYEQYF. CDR3 DNA sequence: TGCGCCAGTGGGGTGGCAGGGGGCATCTACGAGCAGTACTTC.

V and J are TRBV9 and TRBJ1-4, with D perhaps TRBD1 (6 bases). Germline CDR1 and CDR2: SGDLS and YYNGEE. Trimming left V 4 bases short and J 7 bases short, with 14 bases between. The CDR3 is 14 amino acids. In DNA form, the CDR3 reads TGTGCCAGCAGCAAACAGGGATCCAGTGAAAAACTGTTTTTT. As protein: CASSKQGSSEKLFF.

The CDR3 region has the DNA TGCGCCAGCAGCCAAGTGCTATGGGGGAACACTGAAGCTTTCTTT. Protein: CASSQVLWGNTEAFF. This chain connects TRBV4-3 to TRBJ1-1, with D uncertain. CDR1 is LGHNA, CDR2 YSLEER, per germline. This CDR3 spans 15 amino acids. Trimming shortened V by 1 base and J by 1 base, and 10 bases separated the two germline ends.

The chain uses TRBV27 and TRBJ2-7; 10 positions agree with TRBD1. The CDR3 has 14 amino acids. After removal of 3 bases from V and 6 bases from J, the junction contained 5 bases not matched to a gene. Germline-derived CDR1 and CDR2 are MNHEY and SMNVEV (reference sequence). CDR3 nucleotides: TGTGCCAGCAGTTTTGGGGGACAGGGGATCGAGCAGTACTTC. This sequence encodes CASSFGGQGIEQYF.

This clone has only one observation. The genes are TRBV11-2 and TRBJ2-1; 10 bases agree with TRBD2. CDR1 and CDR2 from the germline V gene are SGHAT and FQNNGV. This CDR3 comprises 15 residues. Trimming removed 3 bases from V and 7 bases from J; junction bases left unmatched: 6. CDR3: CASSLASGGRNEQFF. The CDR3, as DNA: TGTGCCAGCAGCTTGGCTAGCGGGGGCCGAAATGAGCAGTTCTTC.

The chain has TRBV4-3 and TRBJ1-2, with TRBD1 identical over 12 bases. Trimming cost V 4 bases and J 4 bases; bases outside gene matches: 10. Germline V gene lookup returns CDR1 LGHNA and CDR2 YSLEER. This CDR3 has 17 amino acids. The CDR3 nucleotides are TGCGCCAGCAGCCCCAGCGGGACAGGGGGCTATTCCTATGGCTACACCTTC. Its protein product is CASSPSGTGGYSYGYTF.

The chain employs TRBV9 and TRBJ1-2; perhaps TRBD1 as D (5 bases). V lost 0 bases to trimming and J lost 4 bases, with 10 bases between them. CDR3 length: 14 residues. Germline V gives CDR1 SGDLS, CDR2 YYNGEE. DNA for the CDR3: TGTGCCAGCAGCGTAGTGGGGGGTTCCTATGGCTACACCTTC. Amino acid sequence: CASSVVGGSYGYTF.

This clone was seen more than once but under ten times. This rearrangement joins TRBV7-9 to TRBJ2-3; the D call may be TRBD1 or TRBD2 (6 bases each). There are 16 residues in the CDR3. The germline gives CDR1 SEHNR, CDR2 FQNEAQ (reference sequence). Trimming removed 4 bases from V and 2 bases from J, with 16 bases in between. The CDR3 sequence: CASSSSGDKVTDTQYF. The CDR3 bases are TGTGCCAGCAGCTCCTCGGGGGACAAAGTCACAGATACGCAGTATTTT.

This clone is termed medium-sized (0.01 to 0.1%). The chain couples TRBV5-4 to TRBJ1-2; possibly TRBD1 for D (6 bases). V was clipped by 0 bases and J by 1 base, with 22 bases between them. The CDR3 runs 19 residues. Germline CDR1 and CDR2: SGHNT and YYREEE (reference sequence). DNA for the CDR3: TGTGCCAGCAGCTTGGAATGGGGGCGGGCGGCCGGCCTTAACTATGGCTACACCTTC. Translating gives CASSLEWGRAAGLNYGYTF.

This chain joins TRBV6-6 and TRBJ1-1; D is ambiguous. Trimming pared 2 bases from V and 5 bases from J, leaving 15 bases between. The CDR3 extends over 15 amino acids. Germline assignment: CDR1 MNHNY and CDR2 SVGAGI (reference sequence). CDR3 residues: CASSYVWPLETEAFF. The CDR3 nucleotides are TGTGCCAGCAGTTACGTTTGGCCCTTAGAGACTGAAGCTTTCTTT.

This sequence joins TRBV6-5 and TRBJ2-7; 9 bases align to TRBD1. The V gene end was trimmed by 0 bases and the J gene end by 0 bases; junction bases not matched to a gene: 0. Germline V gene data show CDR1 as MNHEY and CDR2 as SVGAGI. This CDR3 is built from 15 residues. CDR3 loop: CASSYSTGGSYEQYF. In DNA, the CDR3 is TGTGCCAGCAGTTACTCGACAGGGGGCTCCTACGAGCAGTACTTC.

The chain recombines TRBV6-6 with TRBJ1-6; tentatively, D is TRBD1 (5 bases). This CDR3 comprises 16 residues. The germline V and J ends were trimmed by 0 bases and 7 bases, with 13 bases remaining between them. Germline V gene lookup returns CDR1 MNHNY and CDR2 SVGAGI (reference sequence). Here the CDR3 DNA reads TGTGCCAGCAGTTACTCAGGCAGGGCAGTCAATTCACCCCTCCACTTT. Translated: CASSYSGRAVNSPLHF.

The gene calls are TRBV2 and TRBJ2-7; 9 bases agree with TRBD1. Per the germline V gene, CDR1 is SNHLY and CDR2 is FYNNEI. CDR3 length equals 14 residues. V shed 5 bases and J 3 bases; nucleotides not matched to a gene: 5. CDR3 nucleotide sequence: TGTGCCAGCAGTTTACAGGGGGCTAACTACGAGCAGTACTTC. Protein product: CASSLQGANYEQYF.

The genes are TRBV4-3 and TRBJ1-1; TRBD1 is a possible D gene (6 bases). V was trimmed by 2 bases and J by 1 base, leaving 14 bases between them. Germline loops: CDR1 LGHNA, CDR2 YSLEER. The CDR3 covers 16 residues. The DNA for the CDR3 is TGCGCCAGCAGCCAATGGGGTCAGGGGACGAACACTGAAGCTTTCTTT. Its protein product is CASSQWGQGTNTEAFF.

This clone is termed medium-sized. The chain joins TRBV19 to TRBJ1-1, with D hard to call. The CDR3 loop spans 17 amino acids. V was clipped by 0 bases and J by 3 bases, with 17 bases between them. Germline values: CDR1 LNHDA, CDR2 SQIVND (reference sequence). The CDR3 nucleotides read TGTGCCAGTAGTATAGATGGCGAAGGTCTGCTGTACACTGAAGCTTTCTTT. This gives the protein CASSIDGEGLLYTEAFF.

The chain is built from TRBV9 and TRBJ1-2; D perhaps matches TRBD1 (5 bases). V was clipped by 0 bases and J by 0 bases, with 9 bases between them. CDR3 length: 15 amino acids. The germline CDR1 and CDR2 sequences are SGDLS and YYNGEE. The CDR3 is CASSVGRDANYGYTF. The DNA of the CDR3 is TGTGCCAGCAGCGTAGGTCGGGACGCTAACTATGGCTACACCTTC.